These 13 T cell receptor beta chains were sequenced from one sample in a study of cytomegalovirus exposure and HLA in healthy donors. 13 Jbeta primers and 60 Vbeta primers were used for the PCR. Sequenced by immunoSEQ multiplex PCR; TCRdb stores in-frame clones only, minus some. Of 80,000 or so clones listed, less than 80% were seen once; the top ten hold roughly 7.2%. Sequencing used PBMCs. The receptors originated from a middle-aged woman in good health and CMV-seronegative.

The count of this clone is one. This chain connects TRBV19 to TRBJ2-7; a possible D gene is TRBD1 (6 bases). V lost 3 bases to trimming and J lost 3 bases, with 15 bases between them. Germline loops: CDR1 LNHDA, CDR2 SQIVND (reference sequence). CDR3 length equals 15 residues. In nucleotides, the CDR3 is TGTGCCAGTAGTATTGAGGCAGGGGAGTACTACGAGCAGTACTTC. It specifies CASSIEAGEYYEQYF.

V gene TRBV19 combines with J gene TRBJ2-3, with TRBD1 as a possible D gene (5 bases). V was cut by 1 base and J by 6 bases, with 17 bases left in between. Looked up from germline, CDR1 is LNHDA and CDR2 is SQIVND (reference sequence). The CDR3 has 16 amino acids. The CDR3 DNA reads TGTGCCAGTAGTATAGTGGGGCGGCAGGGTTGGGATACGCAGTATTTT. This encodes CASSIVGRQGWDTQYF.

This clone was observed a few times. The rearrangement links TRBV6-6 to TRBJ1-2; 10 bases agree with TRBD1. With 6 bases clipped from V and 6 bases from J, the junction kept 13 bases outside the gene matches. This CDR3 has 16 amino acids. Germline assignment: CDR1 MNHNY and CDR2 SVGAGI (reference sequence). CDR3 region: CASRAPTGGAVNGYTF. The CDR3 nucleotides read TGTGCCAGCAGGGCCCCGACAGGGGGCGCAGTGAATGGCTACACCTTC.

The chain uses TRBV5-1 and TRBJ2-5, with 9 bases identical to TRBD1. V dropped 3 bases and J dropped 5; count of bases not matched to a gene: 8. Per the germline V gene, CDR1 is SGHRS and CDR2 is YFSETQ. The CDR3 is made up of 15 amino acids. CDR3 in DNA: TGCGCCAGCAGCTGGAAGGGACAGGGTGAGGAGACCCAGTACTTC. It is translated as CASSWKGQGEETQYF.

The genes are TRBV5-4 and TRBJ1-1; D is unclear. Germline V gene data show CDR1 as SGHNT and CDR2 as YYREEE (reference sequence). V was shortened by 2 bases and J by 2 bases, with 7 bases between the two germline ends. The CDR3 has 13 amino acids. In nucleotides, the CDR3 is TGTGCCAGCAGCTTTTCCCCTAACACTGAAGCTTTCTTT. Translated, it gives CASSFSPNTEAFF.

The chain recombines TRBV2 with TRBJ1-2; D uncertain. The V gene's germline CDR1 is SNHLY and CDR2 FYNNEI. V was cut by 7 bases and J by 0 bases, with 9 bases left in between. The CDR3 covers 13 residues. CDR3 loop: CASTVLTNYGYTF. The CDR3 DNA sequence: TGTGCCAGCACGGTTTTAACTAACTATGGCTACACCTTC.

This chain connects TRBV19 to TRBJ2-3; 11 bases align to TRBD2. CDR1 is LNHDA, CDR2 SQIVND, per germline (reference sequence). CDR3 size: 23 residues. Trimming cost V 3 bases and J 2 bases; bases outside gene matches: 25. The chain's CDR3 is CASSIRGHTRPGLAVQNTDTQYF. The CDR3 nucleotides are TGTGCCAGTAGTATTAGGGGCCACACTCGACCGGGACTAGCGGTTCAAAACACAGATACGCAGTATTTT. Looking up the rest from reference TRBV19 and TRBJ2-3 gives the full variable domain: DGGITQSPKYLFRKEGQNVTLSCEQNLNHDAMYWYRQDPGQGLRLIYYSQIVNDFQKGDIAEGYSVSREKKESFPLTVTSAQKNPTAFYLCASSIRGHTRPGLAVQNTDTQYFGPGTRLTVL.

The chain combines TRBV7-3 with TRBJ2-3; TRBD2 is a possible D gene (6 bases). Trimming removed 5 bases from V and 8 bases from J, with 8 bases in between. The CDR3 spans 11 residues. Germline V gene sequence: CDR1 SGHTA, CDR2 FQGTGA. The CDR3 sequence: CASSLGGTQYF. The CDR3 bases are TGTGCCAGCAGCCTGGGGGGTACGCAGTATTTT.

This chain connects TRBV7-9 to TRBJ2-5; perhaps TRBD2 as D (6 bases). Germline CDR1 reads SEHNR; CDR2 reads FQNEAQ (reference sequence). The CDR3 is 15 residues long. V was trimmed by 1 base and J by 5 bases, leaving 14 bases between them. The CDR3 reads CASSLEVGGLETQYF. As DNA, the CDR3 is TGTGCCAGCAGCTTAGAGGTTGGGGGGTTGGAGACCCAGTACTTC.

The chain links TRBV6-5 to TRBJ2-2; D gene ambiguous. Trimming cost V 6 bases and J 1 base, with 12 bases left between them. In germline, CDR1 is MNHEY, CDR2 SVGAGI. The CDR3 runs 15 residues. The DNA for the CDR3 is TGTGCCAGCAGCTCGTCCAACATGAACACCGGGGAGCTGTTTTTT. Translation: CASSSSNMNTGELFF.

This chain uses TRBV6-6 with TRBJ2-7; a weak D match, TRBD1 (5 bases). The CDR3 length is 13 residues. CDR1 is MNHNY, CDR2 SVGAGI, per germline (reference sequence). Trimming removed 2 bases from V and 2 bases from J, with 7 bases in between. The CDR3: CASSYGRAYEQYF. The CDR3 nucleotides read TGTGCCAGCAGTTACGGCAGGGCCTACGAGCAGTACTTC.

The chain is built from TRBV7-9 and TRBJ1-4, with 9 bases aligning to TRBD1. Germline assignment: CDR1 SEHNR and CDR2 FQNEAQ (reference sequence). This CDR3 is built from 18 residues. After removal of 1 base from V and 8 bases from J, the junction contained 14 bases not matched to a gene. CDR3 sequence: CASSLGAGTGMFAEKLFF. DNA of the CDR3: TGTGCCAGCAGCTTAGGGGCTGGGACAGGGATGTTCGCCGAAAAACTGTTTTTT.

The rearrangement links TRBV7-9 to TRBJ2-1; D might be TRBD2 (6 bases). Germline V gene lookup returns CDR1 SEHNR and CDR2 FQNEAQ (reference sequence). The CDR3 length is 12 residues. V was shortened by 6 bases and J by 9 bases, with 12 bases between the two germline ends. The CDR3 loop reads CASREGVAEQFF. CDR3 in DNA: TGTGCCAGCAGGGAGGGAGTGGCTGAGCAGTTCTTC. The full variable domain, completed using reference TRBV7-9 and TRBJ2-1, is DTGVSQNPRHKITKRGQNVTFRCDPISEHNRLYWYRQTLGQGPEFLTYFQNEAQLEKSRLLSDRFSAERPKGSFSTLEIQRTEQGDSAMYLCASREGVAEQFFGPGTRLTVL.